This is a list of T cell receptor beta chains from one sample in a study of response to subunit inactivated influenza vaccine. TCRdb used MiXCR to reprocess the RT-PCR reads, holding one entry per CDR3 protein. This table holds around 200,000 distinct CDR3 sequences, about a tenth found once. Sequencing used non-naive T cells sorted from PBMCs, obtained on the day of vaccination. Receptors originate from a man aged 45-60 years who received an inactivated influenza vaccine. Each CDR3 is given with its conserved first and last residue. A D gene is named only where the DNA matches it firmly. The listing skips clone size in some rows; elsewhere it reads once, few, many or a size class.

j_call: TRBJ1-6; v_call: TRBV27; clone_size: .; d_call: TRBD1; cdr3_aa: CASTPRQGNSPLHF; cdr3_nt: TGTGCCAGCACTCCCCGACAGGGAAATTCACCCCTCCACTTT
j_call: TRBJ2-1; v_call: TRBV6-4; clone_size: .; d_call: .; cdr3_aa: CASSEREEVNNEQFF; cdr3_nt: TGTGCCAGCAGTGAACGTGAGGAGGTTAACAATGAGCAGTTCTTC
j_call: TRBJ2-3; v_call: TRBV6-2/TRBV6-3; clone_size: many; d_call: .; cdr3_aa: CASSRPSGQWTQYF; cdr3_nt: TGTGCCAGCAGTCGACCATCCGGCCAGTGGACGCAGTATTTT
j_call: TRBJ2-1; v_call: TRBV7-2; clone_size: many; d_call: .; cdr3_aa: CASSLSPPRGAWNEQFF; cdr3_nt: TGTGCCAGCAGCTTATCCCCTCCCCGCGGGGCGTGGAATGAGCAGTTCTTC
j_call: TRBJ2-7; v_call: TRBV20-1; clone_size: few; d_call: .; cdr3_aa: CSATGTAPYEQYF; cdr3_nt: TGCAGTGCTACCGGGACTGCTCCGTACGAGCAGTACTTC
j_call: TRBJ1-4; v_call: TRBV6-5; clone_size: .; d_call: .; cdr3_aa: CASSYSTPTTNEKLFF; cdr3_nt: TGTGCCAGCAGTTACTCGACACCTACAACTAATGAAAAACTGTTTTTT
j_call: TRBJ2-1; v_call: TRBV29-1; clone_size: few; d_call: TRBD2; cdr3_aa: CSVSTSGGRNEQFF; cdr3_nt: TGCAGCGTCTCTACTAGCGGGGGGCGCAATGAGCAGTTCTTC
j_call: TRBJ2-7; v_call: TRBV7-2; clone_size: .; d_call: TRBD2; cdr3_aa: CASSSGARHEQYF; cdr3_nt: TGTGCCAGCAGCAGCGGGGCCAGGCACGAGCAGTACTTC
j_call: TRBJ1-2; v_call: TRBV19; clone_size: .; d_call: .; cdr3_aa: CASRSTDLYGYTF; cdr3_nt: TGTGCCAGTAGATCGACCGATTTATATGGCTACACCTTC
j_call: TRBJ2-3; v_call: TRBV4-3; clone_size: few; d_call: .; cdr3_aa: CASSQAGRGNSDTQYF; cdr3_nt: TGCGCCAGCAGCCAAGCCGGACGGGGGAACTCAGATACGCAGTATTTT
j_call: TRBJ2-3; v_call: TRBV10-3; clone_size: few; d_call: TRBD2; cdr3_aa: CAIRNRLAQSTDTQYF; cdr3_nt: TGTGCCATCAGGAACCGACTAGCGCAGAGCACAGATACGCAGTATTTT
j_call: TRBJ2-1; v_call: TRBV11-2; clone_size: .; d_call: TRBD2; cdr3_aa: CASSPLGLAGGLSRVHNEQFF; cdr3_nt: TGTGCCAGCAGCCCCCTTGGACTAGCGGGGGGATTATCTAGAGTACACAATGAGCAGTTCTTC
j_call: TRBJ2-5; v_call: TRBV7-2; clone_size: .; d_call: .; cdr3_aa: CASSFVSSGETQYF; cdr3_nt: TGTGCCAGCAGCTTCGTCTCCAGTGGGGAGACCCAGTACTTC
j_call: TRBJ2-3; v_call: TRBV20-1; clone_size: many; d_call: TRBD1; cdr3_aa: CSASYLGQGAFTDTQYF; cdr3_nt: TGCAGTGCTAGTTATTTAGGACAGGGGGCTTTTACAGATACGCAGTATTTT
j_call: TRBJ2-3; v_call: TRBV28; clone_size: .; d_call: TRBD2; cdr3_aa: CASVAGGTDTQYF; cdr3_nt: TGTGCCAGCGTAGCGGGGGGCACAGATACGCAGTATTTT
j_call: TRBJ2-7; v_call: TRBV29-1; clone_size: many; d_call: .; cdr3_aa: CSVYSGYEQYF; cdr3_nt: TGCAGCGTTTACAGCGGCTACGAGCAGTACTTC
j_call: TRBJ2-7; v_call: TRBV5-1; clone_size: .; d_call: TRBD1; cdr3_aa: CASSNRDRGDYEQYF; cdr3_nt: TGCGCCAGCAGCAATAGGGACAGGGGGGATTACGAGCAGTACTTC
j_call: TRBJ1-1; v_call: TRBV5-1; clone_size: many; d_call: TRBD1; cdr3_aa: CASSTGTVLTEAFF; cdr3_nt: TGCGCCAGCAGCACCGGGACAGTTCTCACTGAAGCTTTCTTT
j_call: TRBJ2-5; v_call: TRBV20-1; clone_size: .; d_call: .; cdr3_aa: CSARVSRGRETQYF; cdr3_nt: TGCAGTGCTAGAGTGTCCCGGGGGAGGGAGACCCAGTACTTC
j_call: TRBJ2-3; v_call: TRBV20-1; clone_size: few; d_call: .; cdr3_aa: CSASRQYFTDTQYF; cdr3_nt: TGCAGTGCTAGTAGACAGTACTTCACAGATACGCAGTATTTT
j_call: TRBJ2-2; v_call: TRBV4-3; clone_size: .; d_call: TRBD2; cdr3_aa: CASSQGSGSSTGELFF; cdr3_nt: TGCGCCAGCAGCCAAGGAAGCGGGAGTAGCACCGGGGAGCTGTTTTTT
j_call: TRBJ2-1; v_call: TRBV7-2; clone_size: few; d_call: TRBD2; cdr3_aa: CASSWMGLAGRGEQFF; cdr3_nt: TGTGCCAGCAGCTGGATGGGACTAGCGGGGCGCGGTGAGCAGTTCTTC
j_call: TRBJ2-7; v_call: TRBV20-1; clone_size: few; d_call: TRBD1; cdr3_aa: CSARTGTGGGEQYF; cdr3_nt: TGCAGTGCTAGAACCGGGACAGGGGGCGGCGAGCAGTACTTC
j_call: TRBJ2-1; v_call: TRBV24-1; clone_size: few; d_call: TRBD2; cdr3_aa: CATSDPSGGASYNEQFF; cdr3_nt: TGTGCCACCAGTGACCCTAGCGGGGGGGCCTCTTACAATGAGCAGTTCTTC
j_call: TRBJ2-3; v_call: TRBV5-6; clone_size: .; d_call: .; cdr3_aa: CASSLFTGPESDTQYF; cdr3_nt: TGTGCCAGCAGCTTATTTACGGGGCCCGAATCAGATACGCAGTATTTT
j_call: TRBJ2-1; v_call: TRBV7-2; clone_size: few; d_call: TRBD2; cdr3_aa: CASSSGLAGYNEQFF; cdr3_nt: TGTGCCAGCAGCTCAGGACTAGCGGGGTACAATGAGCAGTTCTTC
j_call: TRBJ2-1; v_call: TRBV30; clone_size: few; d_call: .; cdr3_aa: CAWRRTYNEQFF; cdr3_nt: TGTGCCTGGCGCCGAACCTACAATGAGCAGTTCTTC
j_call: TRBJ2-7; v_call: TRBV7-2; clone_size: .; d_call: TRBD2; cdr3_aa: CASNLAGGLYEQYF; cdr3_nt: TGTGCCAGCAATTTAGCGGGGGGGTTATACGAGCAGTACTTC
j_call: TRBJ2-1; v_call: TRBV7-6; clone_size: many; d_call: TRBD2; cdr3_aa: CASSPTSGGTNEQFF; cdr3_nt: TGTGCCAGCAGCCCTACTAGCGGGGGGACAAATGAGCAGTTCTTC
j_call: TRBJ1-1; v_call: TRBV10-3; clone_size: few; d_call: TRBD1; cdr3_aa: CAIEPKHDRGLGTEAFF; cdr3_nt: TGTGCCATCGAACCTAAACATGACAGGGGACTGGGCACTGAAGCTTTCTTT
j_call: TRBJ1-2; v_call: TRBV9; clone_size: few; d_call: .; cdr3_aa: CASSVDPGMSYGYTF; cdr3_nt: TGTGCCAGCAGCGTAGACCCGGGAATGAGCTATGGCTACACCTTC
j_call: TRBJ2-2; v_call: TRBV29-1; clone_size: few; d_call: .; cdr3_aa: CSVDSVFTGELFF; cdr3_nt: TGCAGCGTCGACAGTGTTTTCACCGGGGAGCTGTTTTTT
j_call: TRBJ1-5; v_call: TRBV3-1; clone_size: .; d_call: .; cdr3_aa: CASSQSGTPNQPQHF; cdr3_nt: TGTGCCAGCAGCCAATCCGGGACACCGAATCAGCCCCAGCATTTT
j_call: TRBJ1-1; v_call: TRBV20-1; clone_size: many; d_call: TRBD1; cdr3_aa: CSASPGQARDTEAFF; cdr3_nt: TGCAGTGCTAGCCCGGGACAGGCTAGGGACACTGAAGCTTTCTTT
j_call: TRBJ2-1; v_call: TRBV11-2; clone_size: many; d_call: .; cdr3_aa: CASSLFLGGGTLDEQFF; cdr3_nt: TGTGCCAGCAGCTTATTTCTTGGGGGTGGCACTTTGGATGAGCAGTTCTTC
j_call: TRBJ2-5; v_call: TRBV5-6; clone_size: few; d_call: .; cdr3_aa: CASSLGWQRETQYF; cdr3_nt: TGTGCCAGCAGCTTGGGGTGGCAACGAGAGACCCAGTACTTC
j_call: TRBJ2-7; v_call: TRBV2; clone_size: many; d_call: TRBD1; cdr3_aa: CASSDRASYEQYF; cdr3_nt: TGTGCCAGCAGCGACAGGGCCTCCTACGAGCAGTACTTC
j_call: TRBJ2-5; v_call: TRBV7-6; clone_size: .; d_call: TRBD1; cdr3_aa: CAIAGTGDLQETQYF; cdr3_nt: TGTGCCATCGCCGGGACAGGGGATCTCCAAGAGACCCAGTACTTC
j_call: TRBJ2-3; v_call: TRBV4-3; clone_size: .; d_call: .; cdr3_aa: CASSQEGRGMQYF; cdr3_nt: TGCGCCAGCAGCCAAGAAGGGCGGGGTATGCAGTATTTT
j_call: TRBJ2-2; v_call: TRBV2; clone_size: many; d_call: .; cdr3_aa: CASRRTETGELFF; cdr3_nt: TGTGCCAGCAGGAGGACAGAAACCGGGGAGCTGTTTTTT
j_call: TRBJ1-2; v_call: TRBV11-2; clone_size: many; d_call: .; cdr3_aa: CASSLRGRNYGYTF; cdr3_nt: TGTGCCAGCAGCTTAAGAGGGAGAAATTATGGCTACACCTTC
j_call: TRBJ2-3; v_call: TRBV20-1; clone_size: .; d_call: .; cdr3_aa: CSASARGGGTDTQYF; cdr3_nt: TGCAGTGCTAGCGCGCGGGGTGGTGGCACAGATACGCAGTATTTT
j_call: TRBJ1-5; v_call: TRBV7-2; clone_size: few; d_call: TRBD1; cdr3_aa: CASSSDRGQPQHF; cdr3_nt: TGTGCCAGCAGCTCGGACAGGGGGCAGCCCCAGCATTTT
j_call: TRBJ2-5; v_call: TRBV20-1; clone_size: few; d_call: .; cdr3_aa: CSADSLVLAETQYF; cdr3_nt: TGCAGTGCTGACTCCCTAGTGCTGGCGGAGACCCAGTACTTC
j_call: TRBJ2-2; v_call: TRBV20-1; clone_size: many; d_call: .; cdr3_aa: CSARGDSVSTGELFF; cdr3_nt: TGCAGTGCTAGAGGAGATAGCGTGTCCACCGGGGAGCTGTTTTTT
j_call: TRBJ1-6; v_call: TRBV6-1; clone_size: few; d_call: .; cdr3_aa: CATVQGSTDSPLHF; cdr3_nt: TGTGCCACTGTACAGGGCTCGACGGATTCACCCCTCCACTTT
j_call: TRBJ2-1; v_call: TRBV12-3/TRBV12-4; clone_size: .; d_call: TRBD2; cdr3_aa: CASSFGGGAEQFF; cdr3_nt: TGTGCCAGCAGTTTTGGCGGGGGGGCTGAGCAGTTCTTC
j_call: TRBJ2-1; v_call: TRBV27; clone_size: many; d_call: TRBD2; cdr3_aa: CASSRLAGAGEQFF; cdr3_nt: TGTGCCAGCAGCAGACTAGCGGGAGCGGGAGAGCAGTTCTTC
j_call: TRBJ2-5; v_call: TRBV20-1; clone_size: few; d_call: TRBD2; cdr3_aa: CSARGWLAEETQYF; cdr3_nt: TGCAGTGCTAGAGGGTGGCTAGCGGAAGAGACCCAGTACTTC
j_call: TRBJ2-3; v_call: TRBV7-3; clone_size: few; d_call: .; cdr3_aa: CASRGGSTDTQYF; cdr3_nt: TGTGCCAGCAGGGGGGGAAGCACAGATACGCAGTATTTT